A single sample is the source of the 14 T cell receptor beta chains below, sequenced in a study of OX40 agonist ivuxolimab in advanced cancers. Assay: immunoSEQ multiplex PCR; the TCRdb copy retains only in-frame clones and omits some. The data hold 9,500 to 10,000 clones, with about 66% observed a single time. The specimen was CD4+ or CD8+ T cells sorted from blood, collected in a trial of the OX40 agonist ivuxolimab. The source of these receptors is an adult with an advanced solid tumor such as melanoma, head and neck, liver or kidney cancer.

The chain uses TRBV27 and TRBJ2-7; D call uncertain. V lost 5 bases and J 3 bases, leaving 11 bases between the germline ends. Germline V gene sequence: CDR1 MNHEY, CDR2 SMNVEV (reference sequence). The CDR3 has 13 amino acids. The CDR3 spells CASSPGQGYEQYF. The CDR3 coding sequence is TGTGCCAGCAGTCCCGGCCAAGGCTACGAGCAGTACTTC.

This clone has only a few counts. The J gene is TRBJ2-7, the V gene TRBV28; either TRBD1 or TRBD2 may supply D (5 bases each). V dropped 5 bases and J dropped 0 bases, with 17 bases sitting between them. The CDR3 covers 16 residues. Germline-derived CDR1 and CDR2 are MDHEN and SYDVKM. CDR3 DNA: TGTGCCAGCAGTAACCCGGGACGAACGAGCTCCTACGAGCAGTACTTC. Residues: CASSNPGRTSSYEQYF.

In its sample, this clone ranks as medium-sized. The rearrangement links TRBV6-1 to TRBJ1-1, with a possible D match to TRBD1 (6 bases). Germline assignment: CDR1 MNHNS and CDR2 SASEGT. With 0 bases removed from V and 1 base from J, the gap between germline ends came to 15 bases. This CDR3 contains 17 residues. CDR3 bases: TGTGCCAGCAGTGAAGCGTCCTGGGGACAATCGAACACTGAAGCTTTCTTT. It codes for CASSEASWGQSNTEAFF.

This clone turned up a few times. The CDR3 nucleotides are TGCAGCGCAACCTCAGTGGAAGCCAAAAACATTCAGTACTTC. Translating it yields CSATSVEAKNIQYF. This chain joins TRBV29-1 and TRBJ2-4, with D hard to call. V was shortened by 7 bases and J by 0 bases, with 13 bases between the two germline ends. The CDR3 spans 14 residues. CDR1 and CDR2 from the germline V gene are SQVTM and ANQGSEA.

This clone was seen a handful of times. The CDR3: CANQLTGTDYQPQHF. In DNA form, the CDR3 reads TGTGCCAACCAGTTAACCGGGACAGATTATCAGCCCCAGCATTTT. The genes are TRBV2 and TRBJ1-5; 7 bases fit TRBD1. Germline values: CDR1 SNHLY, CDR2 FYNNEI. The length of the CDR3 is 15 residues. V gave up 10 bases and J gave up 5 bases; unmatched junction bases: 14.

Remarks on this clone: Since a far larger clone is one base different, this is likely a read error. The rearrangement uses TRBV7-9 and TRBJ1-3, with D unresolved. The germline V gene encodes CDR1 SEHNR and CDR2 FQNEAQ (reference sequence). The CDR3 covers 13 residues. V dropped 5 bases and J dropped 0 bases, with 5 bases sitting between them. In DNA, the CDR3 is TGTGCCAGCAGCCAGAGCTCTGGAAACACCATATATTTT. This sequence encodes CASSQSSGNTIYF.

The chain employs TRBV28 and TRBJ2-1, with 10 bases aligning to TRBD1. The CDR3 loop spans 15 amino acids. Germline values: CDR1 MDHEN, CDR2 SYDVKM. V shed 2 bases, J shed 15 bases, and the junction held 13 bases outside the gene matches. CDR3 amino acids: CASSLRTGGTQGTFF. CDR3 in DNA: TGTGCCAGCAGTTTACGGACAGGGGGTACCCAGGGGACGTTCTTC.

The J gene is TRBJ1-2, the V gene TRBV27; weak D call: TRBD1 (6 bases). V lost 3 bases and J lost 8, with 13 bases in between. This CDR3 contains 13 residues. Per the germline V gene, CDR1 is MNHEY and CDR2 is SMNVEV (reference sequence). The CDR3 spells CASSFTGTQGYTF. The CDR3 nucleotides are TGTGCCAGCAGTTTTACGGGGACACAGGGCTACACCTTC.

Relative to its sample, this clone is medium-sized. The chain has TRBV6-1 and TRBJ1-2, with 8 positions matching TRBD1. Germline V gene sequence: CDR1 MNHNS, CDR2 SASEGT. V lost 0 bases to trimming and J lost 8 bases; unmatched junction nucleotides: 11. There are 16 residues in the CDR3. The CDR3 region is CASSEAFPDRAWGYTF. The CDR3 DNA reads TGTGCCAGCAGTGAAGCGTTCCCGGACAGGGCATGGGGCTACACCTTC.

The V and J genes are TRBV28 and TRBJ2-6, with a weak D call TRBD1 (5 bases). The germline gives CDR1 MDHEN, CDR2 SYDVKM. With 7 bases removed from V and 0 bases from J, the gap between germline ends came to 16 bases. This CDR3 has 17 amino acids. CDR3 bases: TGTGCCAGCACGACAGTTACTACAACCTCTGGGGCCAACGTCCTGACTTTC. Its translation is CASTTVTTTSGANVLTF.

V usage is TRBV9 and J usage is TRBJ2-7; 11 bases line up with TRBD2. The trim removed 4 bases at V and 4 bases at J, leaving 4 bases unmatched. CDR3 length: 14 residues. The germline gives CDR1 SGDLS, CDR2 YYNGEE. CDR3 nucleotides: TGTGCCAGCAGCACGGGACTAGCGGAGTACGAGCAGTACTTC. Its translation is CASSTGLAEYEQYF.

CDR3 protein: CASSYVGSDTGELFF. The CDR3 region has the DNA TGTGCCAGCAGTTACGTCGGGAGTGATACCGGGGAGCTGTTTTTT. The J gene is TRBJ2-2, the V gene TRBV6-6, with D tentatively TRBD2 (6 bases). V was trimmed by 2 bases and J by 5 bases, leaving 12 bases between them. This CDR3 region has 15 residues. Germline V lookup: CDR1 MNHNY, CDR2 SVGAGI (reference sequence).

The gene calls are TRBV19 and TRBJ2-2; 10 positions agree with TRBD1. Unmatched junction bases numbered 5, after V lost 7 bases and J lost 6 bases. This CDR3 is 14 amino acids long. Germline loops: CDR1 LNHDA, CDR2 SQIVND (reference sequence). CDR3 protein: CASTPGTGAGELFF. CDR3 coding DNA: TGTGCCAGTACCCCTGGGACAGGGGCCGGGGAGCTGTTTTTT.

The chain carries TRBV13 and TRBJ2-2; D gene unclear. CDR3 size: 15 residues. Germline V gene data show CDR1 as PRHDT and CDR2 as FYEKMQ (reference sequence). Trimming pared 1 base from V and 3 bases from J, leaving 9 bases between. In nucleotides, the CDR3 is TGTGCCAGCAGCTTAGTGGGCACCGACACCGGGGAGCTGTTTTTT. It is translated as CASSLVGTDTGELFF. Full variable domain (outside the CDR3, taken from reference TRBV13 and TRBJ2-2): AAGVIQSPRHLIKEKRETATLKCYPIPRHDTVYWYQQGPGQDPQFLISFYEKMQSDKGSIPDRFSAQQFSDYHSELNMSSLELGDSALYFCASSLVGTDTGELFFGEGSRLTVL.